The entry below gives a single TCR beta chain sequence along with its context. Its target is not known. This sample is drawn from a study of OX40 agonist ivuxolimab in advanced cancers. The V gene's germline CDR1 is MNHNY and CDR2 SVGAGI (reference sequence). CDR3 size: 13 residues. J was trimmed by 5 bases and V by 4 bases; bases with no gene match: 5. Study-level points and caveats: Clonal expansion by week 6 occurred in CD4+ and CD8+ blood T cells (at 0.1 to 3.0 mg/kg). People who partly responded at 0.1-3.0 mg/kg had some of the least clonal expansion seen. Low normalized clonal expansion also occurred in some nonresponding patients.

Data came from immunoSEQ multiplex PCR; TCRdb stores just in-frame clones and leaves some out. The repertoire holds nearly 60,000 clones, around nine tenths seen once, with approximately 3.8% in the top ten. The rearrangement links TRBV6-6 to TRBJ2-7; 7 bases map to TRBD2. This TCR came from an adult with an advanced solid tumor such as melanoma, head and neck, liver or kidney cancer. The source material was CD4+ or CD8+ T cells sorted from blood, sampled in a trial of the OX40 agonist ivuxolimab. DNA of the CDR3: TGTGCCAGCAGTTCACTAGCGCACAACGAGCAGTACTTC. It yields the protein CASSSLAHNEQYF.